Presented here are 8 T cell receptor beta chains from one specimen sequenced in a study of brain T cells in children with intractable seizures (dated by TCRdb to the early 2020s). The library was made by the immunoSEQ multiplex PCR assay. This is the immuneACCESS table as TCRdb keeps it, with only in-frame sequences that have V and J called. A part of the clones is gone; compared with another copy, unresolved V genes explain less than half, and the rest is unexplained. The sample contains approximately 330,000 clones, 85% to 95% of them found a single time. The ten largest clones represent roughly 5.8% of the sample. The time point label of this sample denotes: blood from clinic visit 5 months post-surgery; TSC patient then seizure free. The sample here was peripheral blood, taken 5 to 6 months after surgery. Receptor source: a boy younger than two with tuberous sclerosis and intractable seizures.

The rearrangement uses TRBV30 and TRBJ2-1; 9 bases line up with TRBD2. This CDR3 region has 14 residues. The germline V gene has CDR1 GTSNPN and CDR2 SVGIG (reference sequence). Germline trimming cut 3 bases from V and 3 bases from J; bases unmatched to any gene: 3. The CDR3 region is CAWSLAGLYNEQFF. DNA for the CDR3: TGTGCCTGGAGCCTAGCGGGGCTCTACAATGAGCAGTTCTTC.

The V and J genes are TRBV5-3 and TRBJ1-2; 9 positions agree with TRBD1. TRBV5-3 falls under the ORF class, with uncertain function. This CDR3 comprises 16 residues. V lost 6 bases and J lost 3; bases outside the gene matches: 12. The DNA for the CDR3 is TGTGCCAGAACTTCATCGCGGGACAGGGAACACTATGGCTACACCTTC. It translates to CARTSSRDREHYGYTF.

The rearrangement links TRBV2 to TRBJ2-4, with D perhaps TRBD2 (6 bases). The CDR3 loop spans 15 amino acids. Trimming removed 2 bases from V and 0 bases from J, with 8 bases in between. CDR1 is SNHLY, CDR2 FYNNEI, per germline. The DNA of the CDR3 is TGTGCCAGCAGTGAAAGGGGACTAGCCAAAAACATTCAGTACTTC. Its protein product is CASSERGLAKNIQYF.

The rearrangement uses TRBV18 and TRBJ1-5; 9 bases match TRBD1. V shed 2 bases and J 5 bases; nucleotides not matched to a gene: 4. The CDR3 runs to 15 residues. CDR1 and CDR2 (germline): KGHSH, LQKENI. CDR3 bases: TGTGCCAGCTCACCAGGGACAGGGTACGATCAGCCCCAGCATTTT. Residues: CASSPGTGYDQPQHF.

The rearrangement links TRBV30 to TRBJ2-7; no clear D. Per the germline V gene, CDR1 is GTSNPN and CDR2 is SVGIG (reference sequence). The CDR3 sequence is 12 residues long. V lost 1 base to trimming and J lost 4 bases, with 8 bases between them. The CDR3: CAWSGGSYEQYF. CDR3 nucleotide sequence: TGTGCCTGGAGTGGGGGTTCGTACGAGCAGTACTTC.

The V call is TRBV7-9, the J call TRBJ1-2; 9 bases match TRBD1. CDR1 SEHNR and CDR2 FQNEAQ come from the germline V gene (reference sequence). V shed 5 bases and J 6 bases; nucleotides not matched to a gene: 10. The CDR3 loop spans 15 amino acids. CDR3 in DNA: TGTGCCAGCAGCCCATGGACAGGGGTGGGGGATGGCTACACCTTC. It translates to CASSPWTGVGDGYTF.

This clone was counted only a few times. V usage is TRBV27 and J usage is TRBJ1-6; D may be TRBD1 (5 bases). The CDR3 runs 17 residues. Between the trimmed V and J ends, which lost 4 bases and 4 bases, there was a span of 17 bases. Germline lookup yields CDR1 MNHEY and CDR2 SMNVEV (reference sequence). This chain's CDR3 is CASSSPGEVGYNSPLHF. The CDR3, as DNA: TGTGCCAGCAGTTCCCCGGGGGAGGTGGGTTATAATTCACCCCTCCACTTT.

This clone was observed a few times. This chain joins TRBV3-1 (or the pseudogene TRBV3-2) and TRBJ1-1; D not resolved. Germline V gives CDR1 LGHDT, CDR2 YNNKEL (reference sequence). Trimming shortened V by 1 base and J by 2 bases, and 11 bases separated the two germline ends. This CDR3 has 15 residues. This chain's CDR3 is CASSQGAWGNTEAFF. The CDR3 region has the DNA TGTGCCAGCAGCCAAGGGGCTTGGGGAAACACTGAAGCTTTCTTT.